Sequencing of this TCR beta chain was carried out in a study of T cells in Graves' hyperthyroidism and ophthalmopathy. Overall study results and limits: Ophthalmopathy could be told apart from stable hyperthyroidism with a 13 V-J model.

Amplified regions were TCR beta CDR3 sequences from RNA transcripts. With the HTBI primer set, the TCR CDR3 went through a first round of RT-PCR. Via MiXCR, TCRdb re-called the multiplex PCR reads, giving one row per CDR3 protein. The sample contains about 590,000 distinct CDR3 sequences, 15% to 19% of which appear only once. CDR3 size: 13 residues. In germline, CDR1 is SGHTA, CDR2 FQGTGA. Trimming stripped 6 bases from V and 1 base from J, with 9 bases between. This clonotype was seen many times. Its antigen is undetermined. Sequenced sample: blood. The V gene is TRBV7-3, the J gene TRBJ1-1; D unresolved. The sequence derives from a woman in her twenties or thirties with Graves' hyperthyroidism. The CDR3 DNA reads as TGTGCCAGCAGGCTCCAGGCGAACACTGAAGCTTTCTTT. Amino acids: CASRLQANTEAFF.